This TCR beta chain was retrieved from a study of shared clonotypes between healthy human individuals. Study context: A donor's plate count was three for CD4 naive and three for CD4 memory; CD8 naive had two and CD8 memory one. The study's findings and limits: Larger estimated richness was generally recorded for naive subsets relative to memory subsets.

The table lists this clone with a few counts. Its antigen is as yet unknown. The sample holds other DNA sequences that translate to the same CDR3. Assay execution took place at the deep level. Sequencing was performed with immunoSEQ multiplex PCR; in TCRdb, only in-frame clones are kept and a portion is missing. The table shows about 1 million clones, with 65% to 75% occurring only once. Germline lookup yields CDR1 MGHRA and CDR2 YSYEKL. V was cut by 4 bases and J by 3 bases, with 9 bases left in between. This CDR3 is built from 13 residues. The sequence was collected from a man aged 18 to 29 in good health. The chain joins TRBV4-1 to TRBJ2-5; D remains ambiguous. Sequenced sample: memory CD4+ T cells sorted from blood. Documented subset: CD45RA-negative fraction. Written as DNA, the CDR3 is TGCGCCAGCAGCCTTCCGAATGAAGAGACCCAGTACTTC. This sequence encodes CASSLPNEETQYF.